This is a list of T cell receptor beta chains from one sample in a study of T cells in Graves' hyperthyroidism and ophthalmopathy. Via MiXCR, TCRdb re-called the multiplex PCR reads, giving one row per CDR3 protein. The data show hundreds of thousands of distinct CDR3 sequences, roughly 46% seen once. The source material was peripheral blood or thyroid tissue (not recorded which). Every receptor here comes from an adult man with Graves' disease, either hyperthyroidism or ophthalmopathy (not recorded which). Both conserved end residues are part of each CDR3. The D gene is left open where the match is weak. Expanded clones get a size class; other rows say once, few or many, or leave the size out.

j_gene,v_gene,abundance,d_gene,CDR3nt,CDR3aa
TRBJ1-2,TRBV20-1,NA,TRBD1,TGCAGTGCTAGAACCGGGACAGGAGACTATGGCTACACCTTC,CSARTGTGDYGYTF
TRBJ1-4,TRBV5-1,NA,TRBD1,TGCGCCAGCAGCTTGTCAGGGGGCGCGCTGTTTTTT,CASSLSGGALFF
TRBJ1-1,TRBV11-2,many,TRBD1,TGTGCCAGCAGCTCAAACAGGGGCACGGAAGCTTTCTTT,CASSSNRGTEAFF
TRBJ2-2,TRBV6-1,NA,NA,TGTGCCAGCAGTGAAGCATGGTACGGAGGCACCGGGGAGCTGTTTTTT,CASSEAWYGGTGELFF
TRBJ1-6,TRBV29-1,NA,TRBD1,TGCAGCGGCACACAGGGGACGGGGAATTCACCCCTCCACTTT,CSGTQGTGNSPLHF
TRBJ1-6,TRBV10-3,NA,TRBD1,TGTGCCAGGTCCCGGGACAGGGAATACGGATCACCCCTCCACTTT,CARSRDREYGSPLHF
TRBJ1-2,TRBV20-1,once,TRBD1,TGCAGTGCTAGACGTCCTGACAGGGGCTCCAACTATGGCTACACCTTC,CSARRPDRGSNYGYTF
TRBJ2-7,TRBV12-3/TRBV12-4,few,TRBD1,TGTGCCAGCAGGTGGTCAGGGGGCTACGAGCAGTACTTC,CASRWSGGYEQYF
TRBJ1-1,TRBV5-6,NA,NA,TGTGCCAGCAGCTTGGTAGCAAACCTTAAATCAGAAGCTTTCTTT,CASSLVANLKSEAFF
TRBJ1-4,TRBV9,NA,NA,TGTGCCAGCAGCGTAGGAGTCGACCGGAGCACTGAAAAACTGTTTTTT,CASSVGVDRSTEKLFF
TRBJ2-7,TRBV10-3,NA,NA,TGTGCCAGCAGTGAGCGCCGGTTTTACGAGCAGTACTTC,CASSERRFYEQYF
TRBJ1-5,TRBV7-9,NA,TRBD1,TGTGCCAGCAGCCGAGGACAGGGGTACAATCAGCCCCAGCATTTT,CASSRGQGYNQPQHF
TRBJ2-5,TRBV29-1,NA,NA,TGCAGCGTTGCTAGGGTCGAAGAGACCCAGTACTTC,CSVARVEETQYF
TRBJ1-1,TRBV29-1,few,TRBD1,TGCAGCGTTGAAACCCGACAGGGGGTAGACCCGAACACTGAAGCTTTCTTT,CSVETRQGVDPNTEAFF
TRBJ2-2,TRBV7-9,few,NA,TGTGCCAGCAGCTTAGTCGGGGTCGACACCGGGGAGCTGTTTTTT,CASSLVGVDTGELFF
TRBJ2-7,TRBV7-6,many,NA,TGTGCCAGCAGCTTAGGGACAGGGAGGGACGAGCAGTACTTC,CASSLGTGRDEQYF
TRBJ1-4,TRBV2,NA,NA,TGTGCCAGCAGTCCAGCGTTTTTT,CASSPAFF
TRBJ2-2,TRBV11-1,NA,NA,TGTGCCAGCAGCTTATCTTCAGGACAGTTCACCGGGGAGCTGTTTTTT,CASSLSSGQFTGELFF
TRBJ1-5,TRBV12-3/TRBV12-4,few,TRBD1,TGTGCCAGCAGTTTAGTTGGGACAGGGGTTCAGCCCCAGCATTTT,CASSLVGTGVQPQHF
TRBJ2-7,TRBV29-1,many,TRBD1,TGCAGCGTTCCGGACAGGGGCGGCGAGCAGTACTTC,CSVPDRGGEQYF
TRBJ2-5,TRBV25-1,NA,NA,TGTGCCAGCAGTGAATGGGCGGGAGAGACCCAGTACTTC,CASSEWAGETQYF
TRBJ1-1,TRBV20-1,many,NA,TGCAGTGCGAGAGAGGACACTGAAGCTTTCTTT,CSAREDTEAFF
TRBJ1-4,TRBV5-4,few,TRBD1,TGTGCCAGCAGCCTCGGGACAGATTATAATGAAAAACTGTTTTTT,CASSLGTDYNEKLFF
TRBJ1-4,TRBV5-1,NA,NA,TGCGCCAGCAGCTTGGGGATAACAACTAATGAAAAACTGTTTTTT,CASSLGITTNEKLFF
TRBJ1-5,TRBV24-1,few,TRBD1,TGTGCCACCCAGAGGGACAGAGAAAATCAGCCCCAGCATTTT,CATQRDRENQPQHF
TRBJ1-2,TRBV5-1,few,NA,TGCGCCAGCAGCAAAGGTGGACTTCTAGATGGCTACACCTTC,CASSKGGLLDGYTF
TRBJ1-1,TRBV12-3/TRBV12-4,NA,NA,TGTGCCAGCAGGAATATCCAATTGCAGGTTGAAGCTTTCTTT,CASRNIQLQVEAFF
TRBJ2-2,TRBV19,few,TRBD2,TGTGCCAGTACGAGGACGGGAGGGACCGGGGAGCTGTTTTTT,CASTRTGGTGELFF
TRBJ1-2,TRBV2,NA,TRBD1,TGTGCCAGCAGCCAGGATCCGGGACAGGGCGTCTATGGCTACACCTTC,CASSQDPGQGVYGYTF
TRBJ2-6,TRBV12-3/TRBV12-4,NA,TRBD2,TGTGCCAGCAGTTACTCCGGGCTAGCGGGAGCTGGGGCCAACGTCCTGACTTTC,CASSYSGLAGAGANVLTF
TRBJ2-5,TRBV24-1,many,NA,TGTGCCACCAGTGACTTGACGGGTTATCAAGAGACCCAGTACTTC,CATSDLTGYQETQYF